One sample yielded the 29 T cell receptor beta chains listed below, sequenced in a study of regulatory T cells in long-lasting Graves disease. Time point: persistent/refractory GD, antithyroid drugs over 5 years with positive TRAb. PBMC-extracted RNA yielded the TCR library. Researchers made TCR beta libraries by using iRepertoire HTBI primers and running Arm-PCR on CDR3 regions. TCRdb used MiXCR to reprocess the multiplex PCR reads, holding one entry per CDR3 protein. The top ten clones hold less than 25% of a sample with 350,000 to 450,000 distinct CDR3 sequences, around 21% of them seen once. The source material was peripheral blood mononuclear cells (PBMCs), sampled when the disease was refractory, from a patient treated with antithyroid drugs. These receptors were taken from a female donor with Graves disease.

This rearrangement joins TRBV28 to TRBJ1-1, with D unclear. V lost 6 bases, J lost 1 base, and 12 bases lay in between. CDR3 length: 14 residues. CDR1 and CDR2 from the germline V gene are MDHEN and SYDVKM. The CDR3 protein is CASRSALGNTEAFF. DNA of the CDR3: TGTGCCAGCAGATCCGCTTTAGGGAACACTGAAGCTTTCTTT.

This clonotype has a count of ten or more. The chain combines TRBV7-2 with TRBJ2-5; 8 bases map to TRBD1. CDR1 SGHTA and CDR2 FQGNSA come from the germline V gene. Trimming took 5 bases from V and 4 from J; bases not matched to a gene: 9. The CDR3 is made up of 15 amino acids. In DNA, the CDR3 is TGTGCCAGCAGCCGGACAGGGTTTTTATTAGAGACCCAGTACTTC. Translating it yields CASSRTGFLLETQYF.

This clonotype was seen a handful of times. This chain uses TRBV29-1 with TRBJ2-3; 9 bases match TRBD2. V gave up 7 bases and J gave up 6 bases; unmatched junction bases: 11. The CDR3 is made up of 14 amino acids. From germline, CDR1 is SQVTM and CDR2 ANQGSEA. The CDR3: CSGVAGTSLDTQYF. CDR3 nucleotide sequence: TGCAGCGGAGTAGCCGGGACTAGCTTGGATACGCAGTATTTT.

The rearrangement links TRBV10-3 to TRBJ1-2, with D possibly matching TRBD1 (5 bases). Deletions cut 6 bases from V and 5 bases from J, with 16 bases between. The CDR3 has 14 residues. Germline V gene lookup returns CDR1 ENHRY and CDR2 SYGVKD. The CDR3 coding sequence is TGTGCCATCAGCGGGGACGGTCGGTGGTATGGCTACACCTTC. Translated, it gives CAISGDGRWYGYTF.

The table lists this clonotype with a few counts. The J gene is TRBJ2-5, the V gene TRBV15; D gene ambiguous. CDR3 length: 13 amino acids. In germline, CDR1 is LNHNV, CDR2 YYDKDF (reference sequence). Trimming removed 0 bases at V and 9 bases at J, with 11 bases between. This CDR3 is CATSRDGRWSQYF. CDR3 bases: TGTGCCACCAGCAGAGATGGCAGGTGGTCCCAGTACTTC.

This clonotype was seen ten or more times. The CDR3 protein is CASSQNRGLNTEAFF. The CDR3 coding sequence is TGTGCCAGCAGCCAAAACAGGGGGTTGAACACTGAAGCTTTCTTT. The chain recombines TRBV7-6 with TRBJ1-1; 8 positions agree with TRBD1. This CDR3 comprises 15 residues. Germline CDR1 reads SGHVS; CDR2 reads FNYEAQ. V was clipped by 5 bases and J by 0 bases; unmatched bases: 5.

On this clonotype: A much larger clonotype is one base distant, so this may be a read error. As DNA, the CDR3 is TGTGCCAGCAGTTCTGGACTGACATCCTACGGGCAGTACTTC. This sequence encodes CASSSGLTSYGQYF. The rearrangement links TRBV28 to TRBJ2-7; perhaps TRBD2 as D (5 bases). Germline V gene data show CDR1 as MDHEN and CDR2 as SYDVKM. The CDR3 totals 14 residues. Full variable domain (outside the CDR3, taken from reference TRBV28 and TRBJ2-7): DVKVTQSSRYLVKRTGEKVFLECVQDMDHENMFWYRQDPGLGLRLIYFSYDVKMKEKGDIPEGYSVSREKKERFSLILESASTNQTSMYLCASSSGLTSYGQYFGPGTRLTVT.

This clonotype was detected once. The V call is TRBV20-1, the J call TRBJ1-5; D remains ambiguous. V shed 0 bases and J shed 3 bases, with 15 bases lying between them. Per the germline V gene, CDR1 is DFQATT and CDR2 is SNEGSKA (reference sequence). The CDR3 loop spans 16 amino acids. The CDR3, as DNA: TGCAGTGCTAGAGACTACACCCGGGCCACCAATCAGCCCCAGCATTTT. Translating gives CSARDYTRATNQPQHF.

This clonotype has a count of ten or more. The CDR3 region has the DNA TGTGCCAGCTCACCATACAGTCCCGGGGAGACAACTAATGAAAAACTGTTTTTT. This codes for CASSPYSPGETTNEKLFF. This chain links TRBV18 with TRBJ1-4; no definite D call. The V end lost 2 bases, the J end lost 0 bases, and 16 bases lay between the germline ends. Per germline, CDR1 KGHSH and CDR2 LQKENI. The CDR3 loop spans 18 amino acids.

This clonotype has more than one count but fewer than ten. The genes are TRBV7-7 and TRBJ2-3, with D perhaps matching TRBD2 (7 bases). CDR1 SSHAT and CDR2 FNYEAQ come from the germline V gene (reference sequence). The CDR3 is 15 residues long. The germline V and J ends were trimmed by 5 bases and 0 bases, with 12 bases remaining between them. The CDR3 coding sequence is TGTGCCAGCAGCCTGGGGGGGGCGAGCACAGATACGCAGTATTTT. Encoded protein: CASSLGGASTDTQYF. Complete variable domain (other parts from reference TRBV7-7 and TRBJ2-3): GAGVSQSPRYKVTKRGQDVTLRCDPISSHATLYWYQQALGQGPEFLTYFNYEAQPDKSGLPSDRFSAERPEGSISTLTIQRTEQRDSAMYRCASSLGGASTDTQYFGPGTRLTVL.

V gene TRBV19 combines with J gene TRBJ1-1, with D perhaps matching TRBD1 (6 bases). This CDR3 is built from 14 residues. V was cut by 7 bases and J by 3 bases, with 15 bases left in between. Germline V gene lookup returns CDR1 LNHDA and CDR2 SQIVND (reference sequence). DNA for the CDR3: TGTGCCAGTATCCAGACAGGATCCCACACTGAAGCTTTCTTT. Amino acid sequence: CASIQTGSHTEAFF.

The chain has TRBV20-1 and TRBJ1-1, with D tentatively TRBD1 (6 bases). Trimming pared 3 bases from V and 1 base from J, leaving 9 bases between. Germline CDR1 and CDR2: DFQATT and SNEGSKA (reference sequence). The CDR3 loop spans 13 amino acids. The CDR3 DNA reads TGCAGTGCTAGTGGAGGGGGGAACACTGAAGCTTTCTTT. Amino acid sequence: CSASGGGNTEAFF.

This clonotype was detected a few times. The chain joins TRBV7-2 to TRBJ1-5; D gene ambiguous. V was cut by 5 bases and J by 7 bases, with 18 bases left in between. The germline gives CDR1 SGHTA, CDR2 FQGNSA. The CDR3 is 15 amino acids. The CDR3, as DNA: TGTGCCAGCAGCGAGGGCAGTGGCATCGGGCAGCCCCAGCATTTT. As protein: CASSEGSGIGQPQHF. The full variable domain, completed using reference TRBV7-2 and TRBJ1-5, is GAGVSQSPSNKVTEKGKDVELRCDPISGHTALYWYRQSLGQGLEFLIYFQGNSAPDKSGLPSDRFSAERTGGSVSTLTIQRTQQEDSAVYLCASSEGSGIGQPQHFGDGTRLSIL.

This clonotype was found a few times. CDR3 sequence reads: CSGCPGGLETQYF. CDR3 sequence (DNA): TGCAGCGGCTGCCCAGGGGGCCTGGAGACCCAGTACTTC. The chain employs TRBV29-1 and TRBJ2-5; 8 positions match TRBD1. This CDR3 contains 13 residues. The V and J ends lost 7 bases and 5 bases, in that order; junction bases with no gene match: 9. Germline lookup yields CDR1 SQVTM and CDR2 ANQGSEA. The full variable domain, in which reference TRBV29-1 and TRBJ2-5 provide the parts outside the CDR3, is SAVISQKPSRDICQRGTSLTIQCQVDSQVTMMFWYRQQPGQSLTLIATANQGSEATYESGFVIDKFPISRPNLTFSTLTVSNMSPEDSSIYLCSGCPGGLETQYFGPGTRLLVL.

J is TRBJ2-3 and V is TRBV28, with no clear D. CDR1 and CDR2 (germline): MDHEN, SYDVKM. The germline V and J ends were trimmed by 2 bases and 8 bases, with 8 bases remaining between them. The CDR3 covers 12 residues. The CDR3 is CASSLPIGTQYF. The DNA of the CDR3 is TGTGCCAGCAGTTTACCGATAGGTACGCAGTATTTT.

This clonotype has more than one count but fewer than ten. The chain combines TRBV4-3 with TRBJ1-2; no reliable D call. V shed 0 bases and J shed 3 bases, with 8 bases lying between them. This CDR3 comprises 14 residues. Germline CDR1 and CDR2: LGHNA and YSLEER. CDR3 residues: CASSQDFGDYGYTF. In nucleotides, the CDR3 is TGCGCCAGCAGCCAAGATTTCGGCGACTATGGCTACACCTTC.

The chain has TRBV5-1 and TRBJ2-5; unclear D gene. The CDR3 loop spans 13 amino acids. Germline V lookup: CDR1 SGHRS, CDR2 YFSETQ. Trimming cost V 0 bases and J 3 bases, with 6 bases left between them. This CDR3 reads CASSLDGEETQYF. CDR3 in DNA: TGCGCCAGCAGCTTGGACGGAGAAGAGACCCAGTACTTC.

The table lists this clonotype with many counts. This chain links TRBV27 with TRBJ2-6; D ambiguous. Germline V CDR1 and CDR2: MNHEY, SMNVEV (reference sequence). This CDR3 spans 14 amino acids. Trimming took 7 bases from V and 0 from J, leaving 7 bases between them. CDR3 in amino acids: CASKVSSGANVLTF. DNA for the CDR3: TGTGCCAGCAAAGTCTCCTCTGGGGCCAACGTCCTGACTTTC.

On this clonotype itself: This sequence may be a read error, since a much larger clone differs from it by one base. The CDR3 does not close with the conserved phenylalanine or tryptophan, likely indicating a read error. V and J are TRBV28 and TRBJ1-2, with 9 nucleotides matching TRBD1. Trimming at V came to 6 bases and at J to 7 bases, leaving 9 bases not matched to a gene. The CDR3 sequence is 14 residues long. CDR1 is MDHEN, CDR2 SYDVKM, per germline. For the CDR3, the DNA is TGTGCCAGCAGCAAGGACAGGGGTGTCAGTGGCTACACCTCC. Translating gives CASSKDRGVSGYTS.

This clonotype was observed at least ten times. The genes are TRBV7-9 and TRBJ1-2; TRBD1 agrees at 8 bases. The length of the CDR3 is 15 residues. Germline CDR1 SEHNR, CDR2 FQNEAQ (reference sequence). Trimming took 4 bases from V and 2 from J; bases not matched to a gene: 6. CDR3 in DNA: TGTGCCAGCAGCTATGACAGGGGAGCCAACTATGGCTACACCTTC. It encodes CASSYDRGANYGYTF.

This clonotype was counted between two and nine times. The chain combines TRBV2 with TRBJ1-5; D not certain. V lost 7 bases to trimming and J lost 1 base, with 20 bases between them. Per the germline V gene, CDR1 is SNHLY and CDR2 is FYNNEI. The CDR3 covers 17 residues. The CDR3 DNA sequence: TGTGCCAGCAAGGCAAGACAATCGGGATGGAGCAATCAGCCCCAGCATTTT. It encodes CASKARQSGWSNQPQHF.

This chain connects TRBV9 to TRBJ2-5; 9 nucleotides match TRBD2. The CDR3 length is 16 residues. Germline V gives CDR1 SGDLS, CDR2 YYNGEE. Trimming cost V 0 bases and J 1 base; bases outside gene matches: 4. CDR3 DNA sequence: TGTGCCAGCAGCGTAGATCGAGCGGGGGGCCAAGAGACCCAGTACTTC. Amino acids: CASSVDRAGGQETQYF.

This clonotype was seen ten or more times. The chain carries TRBV28 and TRBJ1-1; TRBD1 is a possible D gene (6 bases). Looked up from germline, CDR1 is MDHEN and CDR2 is SYDVKM. This CDR3 contains 15 residues. Trimming pared 6 bases from V and 0 bases from J, leaving 14 bases between. The CDR3 DNA sequence: TGTGCCAGCAGATCCATGACAGGATTGAACACTGAAGCTTTCTTT. Translated: CASRSMTGLNTEAFF.

This clonotype was counted between two and nine times. The chain uses TRBV28 and TRBJ1-1; no clear D gene. The CDR3 contains 15 residues. V was cut by 8 bases and J by 1 base, with 17 bases left in between. CDR1 and CDR2 from the germline V gene are MDHEN and SYDVKM. The CDR3 region has the DNA TGTGCCAGCTCTAGGCCGGACGCAAGGAACACTGAAGCTTTCTTT. This codes for CASSRPDARNTEAFF.

This clonotype was detected ten times or more. This chain joins TRBV9 and TRBJ2-5; TRBD2 is a possible D gene (6 bases). The V gene's germline CDR1 is SGDLS and CDR2 YYNGEE. The CDR3 has 14 residues. Trimming left V 1 base short and J 5 bases short, with 12 bases between. The CDR3 bases are TGTGCCAGCAGCGTATACGGGAGCTTGGAGACCCAGTACTTC. It encodes CASSVYGSLETQYF.

This clonotype was seen more than once but under ten times. The chain carries TRBV19 and TRBJ1-2, with 7 bases matching TRBD1. V shed 7 bases, J shed 4 bases, and the junction held 6 bases outside the gene matches. CDR1 and CDR2 (germline): LNHDA, SQIVND (reference sequence). The CDR3 length is 13 residues. Here the CDR3 DNA reads TGTGCCAGTAATATGGGACAGCTCTATGGCTACACCTTC. Protein: CASNMGQLYGYTF.

Comments on this clonotype: Just one base apart from a much larger clone, this may be a read error. The rearrangement uses TRBV30 and TRBJ2-7, with D uncertain. Germline lookup yields CDR1 GTSNPN and CDR2 SVGIG (reference sequence). This CDR3 is built from 11 residues. The CDR3 region has the DNA TGTGTCTGGAGTGTAGTGGACGAGCAGTACTTC. It codes for CVWSVVDEQYF.

The chain links TRBV5-1 to TRBJ1-6; 8 bases align to TRBD1. The V gene's germline CDR1 is SGHRS and CDR2 YFSETQ. This CDR3 has 16 residues. V trimming: 0 bases; J trimming: 4 bases; junction bases outside the gene matches: 3. CDR3 coding DNA: TGCGCCAGCAGCTTGGCAGGGGGCGCTTATAATTCACCCCTCCACTTT. It is translated as CASSLAGGAYNSPLHF.

This chain links TRBV6-4 with TRBJ1-1; 7 bases agree with TRBD1. The CDR3 totals 12 residues. Losses at the gene ends were 5 bases for V and 6 bases for J; bases not matched to a gene: 3. Looked up from germline, CDR1 is MRHNA and CDR2 is SNTAGT. This chain's CDR3 is CASSYTGAEAFF. In DNA form, the CDR3 reads TGTGCCAGCAGTTACACAGGGGCTGAAGCTTTCTTT.